The entry below describes one TCR beta chain. Its matching antigen is unknown. TCRdb called the 5' RACE reads again in MiXCR, with one record for every CDR3 protein. The profile shows 100,000 to 150,000 distinct CDR3 sequences, 17% of them singletons. This record belongs to a study of CD8 T cells in ankylosing spondylitis. General observations from the study: Several highly homologous variants formed a TCR beta motif that appeared characteristic of ankylosing spondylitis blood. Clones linked to disease, bearing a CD8+ phenotype, were relatively rare in peripheral blood.

The receptor was isolated from a male donor with ankylosing spondylitis. Source material: blood, either unsorted or a sorted T cell fraction (not recorded which).

The CDR3 coding sequence is TGTGCCAGCAGCTATCTAGCGGATAGCTCCTACGAGCAGTACTTC. It is translated as CASSYLADSSYEQYF. The chain recombines TRBV2 with TRBJ2-7; 7 bases agree with TRBD2. Germline V lookup: CDR1 SNHLY, CDR2 FYNNEI. J gave up 0 bases and V 6 bases, and 8 bases lay outside the gene matches. This CDR3 has 15 amino acids.